This TCR beta chain was obtained from a study of shared clonotypes between healthy human individuals. The naive CD8 population came from CD45RO-negative cells selected for CCR7, without terminally differentiated effector memory CD45RA+ cells. Donors were Caucasian adults residing in Nashville, Tennessee, USA. Sequencing was performed with immunoSEQ multiplex PCR; in TCRdb, only in-frame clones are kept and a portion is missing. The data contain some 2.1 million clones, around 95% of them singletons. This clone showed up just once. CDR3 length: 15 amino acids. The V end was cut by 5 bases, the J end by 0 bases, with 11 bases between. Germline V gene lookup returns CDR1 LNHDA and CDR2 SQIVND (reference sequence).

The sample comprised naive CD8+ T cells from PBMCs. The gene calls are TRBV19 and TRBJ1-5; D not resolved. This TCR was recovered from a man younger than 35 in good health. Some clones in this sample may be carry-over from other donors' samples. The CDR3 DNA reads as TGTGCCAGTAGTTTACAGCTTTATAGCAATCAGCCCCAGCATTTT. It is translated as CASSLQLYSNQPQHF. The variable domain in full, with the rest retrieved from reference TRBV19 and TRBJ1-5, is DGGITQSPKYLFRKEGQNVTLSCEQNLNHDAMYWYRQDPGQGLRLIYYSQIVNDFQKGDIAEGYSVSREKKESFPLTVTSAQKNPTAFYLCASSLQLYSNQPQHFGDGTRLSIL.